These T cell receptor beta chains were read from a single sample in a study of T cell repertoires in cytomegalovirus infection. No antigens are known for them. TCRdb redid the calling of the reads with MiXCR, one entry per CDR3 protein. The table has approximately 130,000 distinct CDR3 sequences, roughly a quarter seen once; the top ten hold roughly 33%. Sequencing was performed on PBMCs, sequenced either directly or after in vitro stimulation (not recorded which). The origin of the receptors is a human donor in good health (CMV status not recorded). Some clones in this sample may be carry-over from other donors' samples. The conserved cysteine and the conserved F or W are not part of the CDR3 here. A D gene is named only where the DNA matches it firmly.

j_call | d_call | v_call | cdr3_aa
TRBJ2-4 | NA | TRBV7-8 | ASSLDSLETVAKNIQY
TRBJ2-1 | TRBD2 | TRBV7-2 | ASSLGLAGGPGEQF
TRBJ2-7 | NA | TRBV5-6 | ASSSWSSYEQY
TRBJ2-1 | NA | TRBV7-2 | ASSPTGTDFYNEQF
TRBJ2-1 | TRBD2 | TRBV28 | ASSWGLAGQSYNEQF
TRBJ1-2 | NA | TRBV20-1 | SATDRINSYGYT
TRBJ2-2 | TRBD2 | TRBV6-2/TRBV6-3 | ASTLRGGNTGELF
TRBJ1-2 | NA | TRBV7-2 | ASSLNAYGYT
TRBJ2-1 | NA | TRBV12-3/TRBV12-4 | ASSLVQTYNEQF
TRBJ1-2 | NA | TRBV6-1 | ASSESPGDGYT
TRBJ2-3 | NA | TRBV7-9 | ASSFSALTDTQY
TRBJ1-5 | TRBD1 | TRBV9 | ASSPGQGKQPQH
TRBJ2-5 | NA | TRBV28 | ASSTAGETQY
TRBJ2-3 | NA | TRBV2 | ASSPPFTDTQY
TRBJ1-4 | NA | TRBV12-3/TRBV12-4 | ASSLRQWGEKLF
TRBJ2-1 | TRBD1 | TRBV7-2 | ASSPGQGTYNEQF
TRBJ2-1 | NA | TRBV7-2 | ASSLDNARGNEQF
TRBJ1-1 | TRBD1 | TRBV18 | ASSPPILQGAVNTEAF
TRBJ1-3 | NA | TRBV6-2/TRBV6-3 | ASSPGGLSGNTIY
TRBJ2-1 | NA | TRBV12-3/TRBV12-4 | ASSDFGDSYNEQF
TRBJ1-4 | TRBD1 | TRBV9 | ASSVAQGATNEKLF
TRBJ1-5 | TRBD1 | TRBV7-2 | ASSPDRGLQPQH
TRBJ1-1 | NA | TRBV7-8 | ASSPLMDLRTEAF
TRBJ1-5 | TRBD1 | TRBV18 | ASSQGAGQPQH
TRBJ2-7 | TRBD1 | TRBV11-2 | ASSPNWGTRQGSSYEQY
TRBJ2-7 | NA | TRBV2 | ASSVQGNEQY
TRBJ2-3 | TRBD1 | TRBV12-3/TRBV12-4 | ASSSGQGFADTQY
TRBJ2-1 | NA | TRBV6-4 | ASSRRAENEQF
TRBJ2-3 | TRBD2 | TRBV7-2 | ASSLVGLAGANTDTQY
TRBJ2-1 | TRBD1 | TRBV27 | ASSFLETGGREQF
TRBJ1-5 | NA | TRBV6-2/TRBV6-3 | ASSYSGHQPQH
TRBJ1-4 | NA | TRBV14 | ASSQQGISEKLF
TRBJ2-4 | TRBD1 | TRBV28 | ASSGQGTKNIQY
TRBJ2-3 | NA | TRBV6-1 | ASSGLRTYTDTQY
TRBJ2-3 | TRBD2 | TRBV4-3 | ASSQDTPGLGSPDTQY
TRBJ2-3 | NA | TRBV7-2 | ASSPPLGTDTQY
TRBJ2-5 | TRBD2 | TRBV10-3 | AISLLAGGLETQY
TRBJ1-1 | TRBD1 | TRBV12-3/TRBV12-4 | ASSLRNRGPNTEAF
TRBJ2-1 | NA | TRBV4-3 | ASSQGRTTLSPNEQF
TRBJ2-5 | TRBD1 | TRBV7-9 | ASTTGVNEETQY
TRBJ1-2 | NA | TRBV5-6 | ASRMDSPYGYT
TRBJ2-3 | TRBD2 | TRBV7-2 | ASSLRAGWGPNTDTQY
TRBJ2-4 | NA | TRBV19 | ASSKRGERAKNIQY
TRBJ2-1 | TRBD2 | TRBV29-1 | SVIRLAGLYNEQF
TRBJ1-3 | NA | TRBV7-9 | ASSLSTASGNTIY
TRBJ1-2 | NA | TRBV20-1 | SVQQASNYGYT
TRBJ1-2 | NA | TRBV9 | ASSVDTYYT
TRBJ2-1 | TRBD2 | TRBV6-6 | ASSYRASGYHNEQF
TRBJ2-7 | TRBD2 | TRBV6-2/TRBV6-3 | ASSLRTSGAYSYEQY
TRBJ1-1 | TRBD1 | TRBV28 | ASSPGDRPNTEAF
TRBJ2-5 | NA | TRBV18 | ASSPPGQTIQETQY
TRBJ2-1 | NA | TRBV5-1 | ASSLERVYNEQF
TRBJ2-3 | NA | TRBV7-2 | ASAPTSTDTQY